This TCR beta chain derives from a study of blood T cell repertoires in COVID-19. At the level of the study: Acute and convalescent COVID-19 specimens originated in the United States, Italy and Spain. T cells, B-cell-depleted T cells, or PBMCs provided the cDNA or gDNA that served as material.

As originally analysed: Reference gene primer amplification yielded estimated nucleated cell counts. Repertoires were generated with immunoSEQ multiplex PCR, while TCRdb's copy carries only in-frame clones and drops some. The DNA was the basis for D and trimming; V, J and clone size are from that table. The repertoire holds around 220,000 clones, with 80% to 85% as singletons. The V end was cut by 6 bases, the J end by 0 bases, with 12 bases between. Germline V lookup: CDR1 SNHLY, CDR2 FYNNEI. This CDR3 is built from 15 residues. The chain employs TRBV2 and TRBJ1-5, with D possibly being TRBD1 (5 bases). The sample was peripheral blood. The TCR comes from a human donor in a cohort sampled during active COVID-19. CDR3 sequence reads: CASREGTISNQPQHF. The CDR3 DNA reads as TGTGCCAGCAGGGAGGGGACCATTAGCAATCAGCCCCAGCATTTT.